This T cell receptor beta chain was profiled in a study of blood T cell repertoires in COVID-19. At the level of the study: The United States, Italy and Spain provided the acute and convalescent COVID-19 samples.

It was during active infection that Seattle patients were enrolled and then longitudinally followed. The CDR3 is 15 amino acids. The V end was cut by 5 bases, the J end by 3 bases, with 16 bases between. In germline, CDR1 is SEHNR, CDR2 FQNEAQ (reference sequence). Measured with immunoSEQ multiplex PCR; TCRdb has only the in-frame clones, and not every one. Of 250,000 to 300,000 clones in the sample, around 85% were seen once. The receptor was derived from a woman in her twenties or thirties with COVID-19, enrolled during active disease. The chain recombines TRBV7-9 with TRBJ1-1; unclear D gene. Material: peripheral blood. DNA for the CDR3: TGTGCCAGCAGCCGGGGAGGGATGTTGGACACTGAAGCTTTCTTT. Amino acids: CASSRGGMLDTEAFF.